These 16 T cell receptor beta chains came from one sample sequenced in a study of molecular identifiers for immune sequencing clone quantification (dated by TCRdb to 2016 to 2018). The library was produced with PCR. Sequencing took place on an Illumina HiSeq 4000. Using fastp trimming at Q25 and MiXCR clonotype assembly, TCRdb reanalyzed the public sequencing data and kept in-frame beta chains. Entries that share a CDR3 protein sequence are merged under the most common genes and DNA. This sample gives 460,000 or so distinct CDR3 sequences in total; 20% to 25% of them show up just once. The ten largest clonotypes hold 0.7% to 0.95% of the sample. Sequenced input: naive CD8+ T cells from blood, with Jurkat cell RNA spiked in. The cell subset or site label, as the study defines it: FACS-sorted CD8+CD4-CCR7+CD45RA+ naive T cells. Every receptor here comes from a human donor in good health. Some libraries in this study had Jurkat cell RNA spiked in.

The chain employs TRBV2 and TRBJ2-2; 12 nucleotides agree with TRBD2. Germline V lookup: CDR1 SNHLY, CDR2 FYNNEI. The CDR3 is 17 residues long. With V trimmed by 6 bases and J by 7 bases, 12 bases remained unmatched. CDR3 nucleotides: TGTGCCAGCAGAGAACTAGCGGGGGGCCCCCGAGGCGGGGAGCTGTTTTTT. Its protein product is CASRELAGGPRGGELFF.

This clonotype was detected many times. CDR3 residues: CASSLGLAGAPLEQYF. The CDR3 DNA is TGTGCCAGCAGTCTGGGACTAGCGGGAGCTCCTCTTGAGCAGTACTTC. The gene calls are TRBV28 and TRBJ2-7; 14 nucleotides match TRBD2. Germline values: CDR1 MDHEN, CDR2 SYDVKM. Trimming cost V 5 bases and J 7 bases; bases outside gene matches: 10. The CDR3 consists of 16 residues.

This clonotype was detected only a few times. The genes are TRBV7-9 and TRBJ2-7, with 8 bases fitting TRBD1. J was trimmed by 0 bases and V by 5 bases; bases with no gene match: 9. Germline V gives CDR1 SEHNR, CDR2 FQNEAQ (reference sequence). The CDR3 spans 16 residues. The CDR3 DNA reads TGTGCCAGCAGCGCCCGGACAGGGTTGGACTCCTACGAGCAGTACTTC. Amino acid sequence: CASSARTGLDSYEQYF.

The sample holds a few counts of this clonotype. The J gene is TRBJ2-3, the V gene TRBV6-2 or TRBV6-3, with D tentatively TRBD2 (6 bases). Looked up from germline, CDR1 is MNHEY and CDR2 is SVGEGT. The CDR3 is made up of 15 amino acids. Trimming cost V 2 bases and J 3 bases, with 12 bases left between them. CDR3 region: CASSYRVAGTDTQYF. CDR3 in DNA: TGTGCCAGCAGTTACAGGGTTGCGGGGACAGATACGCAGTATTTT.

About this clonotype: A read error is possible here, since a much larger clone lies one base away. The V call is TRBV14, the J call TRBJ1-2, with 7 nucleotides matching TRBD1. Germline-derived CDR1 and CDR2 are SGHDN and FVKESK. The length of the CDR3 is 15 residues. CDR3 in DNA: TGTGCCAGCAGCCCTACATACACAGGGGTCGGCGGCTACGCCTTC. As protein: CASSPTYTGVGGYAF.

The chain combines TRBV20-1 with TRBJ2-3, with D perhaps TRBD2 (5 bases). CDR1 and CDR2 (germline): DFQATT, SNEGSKA (reference sequence). This CDR3 spans 16 amino acids. V was shortened by 0 bases and J by 2 bases, with 15 bases between the two germline ends. CDR3 residues: CSARDGREHYTDTQYF. The CDR3 DNA reads as TGCAGTGCTAGAGATGGGAGAGAACATTACACAGATACGCAGTATTTT.

For this clonotype: At one end the junction does not follow the germline gene, possibly because of a read error. V is TRBV4-2 and J is TRBJ1-1; D uncertain. CDR1 and CDR2 from the germline V gene are LGHNA and YNFKEQ. CDR3 length: 15 amino acids. The chain's CDR3 is CASSQDPGRNAEAFF. Here the CDR3 DNA reads TGTGCCAGCAGCCAAGATCCTGGCAGGAACGCTGAAGCTTTCTTT.

This clonotype was counted at least ten times. The rearrangement links TRBV7-2 to TRBJ1-2; no definite D call. CDR1 and CDR2 from the germline V gene are SGHTA and FQGNSA. This CDR3 has 13 residues. Trimming took off 2 bases at V and 2 bases at J, with 6 bases between the two ends. The CDR3 nucleotides read TGTGCCAGCAGCTTATACAAGAACTATGGCTACACCTTC. Translating it yields CASSLYKNYGYTF.

The genes are TRBV15 and TRBJ2-7, with D tentatively TRBD2 (6 bases). The CDR3 covers 14 residues. Germline assignment: CDR1 LNHNV and CDR2 YYDKDF (reference sequence). V dropped 2 bases and J dropped 2 bases, with 10 bases sitting between them. CDR3 region: CATSRSREAYEQYF. In DNA, the CDR3 is TGTGCCACCAGCAGATCCAGGGAGGCCTACGAGCAGTACTTC.

This clonotype was recorded many times. The chain couples TRBV28 to TRBJ2-1; D possibly corresponds to TRBD1 (6 bases). Germline V gene sequence: CDR1 MDHEN, CDR2 SYDVKM. The CDR3 contains 14 residues. V was cut by 10 bases and J by 12 bases, with 25 bases left in between. CDR3 amino acids: CAIEKRTVYAMQFF. In nucleotides, the CDR3 is TGTGCCATCGAAAAAAGGACAGTCTATGCAATGCAGTTCTTC.

This clonotype was seen many times. The V and J genes are TRBV6-2 or TRBV6-3 and TRBJ2-1; D is possibly TRBD2 (6 bases). The germline V and J ends were trimmed by 8 bases and 3 bases, with 8 bases remaining between them. Germline V lookup: CDR1 MNHEY, CDR2 SVGEGT. There are 12 residues in the CDR3. The CDR3 protein is CASGDFYNEQFF. The CDR3, as DNA: TGTGCCAGCGGGGACTTCTACAATGAGCAGTTCTTC.

This clonotype has only a few counts. The gene calls are TRBV6-2 or TRBV6-3 and TRBJ1-5, with 7 nucleotides matching TRBD1. With 5 bases clipped from V and 0 bases from J, the junction kept 7 bases outside the gene matches. The CDR3 sequence is 16 residues long. Germline V gene data show CDR1 as MNHEY and CDR2 as SVGEGT. CDR3 DNA sequence: TGTGCCAGCAGTCAGGACAGGTCTTATAGCAATCAGCCCCAGCATTTT. Protein: CASSQDRSYSNQPQHF.

V gene TRBV11-2 combines with J gene TRBJ2-7; 8 nucleotides match TRBD1. The CDR3 is 14 amino acids. Germline V CDR1 and CDR2: SGHAT, FQNNGV. The junction had 5 bases not matched to a gene; V was cut back by 4 bases and J by 3 bases. The CDR3 reads CASSSGQAHYEQYF. For the CDR3, the DNA is TGTGCCAGCAGCTCGGGACAGGCGCACTACGAGCAGTACTTC.

This clonotype has ten or more counts. The chain links TRBV12-3 or TRBV12-4 to TRBJ2-3; 12 bases are a match to TRBD2. V shed 7 bases, J shed 7 bases, and the junction held 9 bases outside the gene matches. There are 15 residues in the CDR3. CDR3 nucleotides: TGTGCCAGCAAAAATCTAGCGGGGGGGCTTCATACGCAGTATTTT. Its translation: CASKNLAGGLHTQYF.

This clonotype came up many times. This rearrangement joins TRBV6-6 to TRBJ1-1, with D unresolved. Germline CDR1 MNHNY, CDR2 SVGAGI (reference sequence). This CDR3 comprises 13 residues. V dropped 2 bases and J dropped 1 base, with 5 bases sitting between them. The CDR3 DNA follows: TGTGCCAGCAGTTACAACACGAACACTGAAGCTTTCTTT. Translated: CASSYNTNTEAFF.

This clonotype was seen many times. The limits of the CDR3 on the DNA are not certain, so only TCRdb's listed CDR3 is given. J is TRBJ2-2 and V is TRBV12-3 or TRBV12-4; the table assigns TRBD2, which was not confirmed against the DNA. From its first to its last residue, the CDR3 has 16 amino acids. The CDR3 here is CASSSPEGFGAGELFF.